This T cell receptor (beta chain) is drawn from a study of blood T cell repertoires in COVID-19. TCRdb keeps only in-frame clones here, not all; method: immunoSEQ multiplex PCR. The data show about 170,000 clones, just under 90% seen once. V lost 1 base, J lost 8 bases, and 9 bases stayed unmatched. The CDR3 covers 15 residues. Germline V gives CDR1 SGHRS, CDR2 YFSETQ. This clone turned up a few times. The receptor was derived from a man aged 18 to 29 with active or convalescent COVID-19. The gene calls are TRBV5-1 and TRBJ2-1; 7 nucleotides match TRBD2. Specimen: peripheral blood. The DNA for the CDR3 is TGCGCCAGCAGCTTGTTGGGCGGGAGAGGCGATGAGCAGTTCTTC. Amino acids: CASSLLGGRGDEQFF.